The 30 T cell receptor beta chains given below trace back to one sample, sequenced in a study of CD8 T cells in Susac syndrome. Random-hexamer reverse transcription was applied to roughly 0.5 to 1 ug RNA. TCRdb reanalysed the immunoSEQ multiplex PCR reads using MiXCR and keeps one entry per CDR3 protein. The sample lists roughly 200,000 distinct CDR3 sequences, roughly 94% occurring once. The sequenced sample was CD4+ T cells from PBMCs. The receptors derive from a human donor with multiple sclerosis.

The chain has TRBV6-6 and TRBJ1-4; D remains unclear. The CDR3 covers 15 residues. Germline V gene lookup returns CDR1 MNHNY and CDR2 SVGAGI (reference sequence). Trimming took 5 bases from V and 0 from J, leaving 10 bases between them. The CDR3 bases are TGTGCCAGCAGTCATCGAAGTGCAACTAATGAAAAACTGTTTTTT. It codes for CASSHRSATNEKLFF.

This clonotype occurred once. The chain couples TRBV19 to TRBJ2-3; a weak D match, TRBD2 (6 bases). The V gene's germline CDR1 is LNHDA and CDR2 SQIVND (reference sequence). This CDR3 is built from 13 residues. Trimming shortened V by 3 bases and J by 9 bases, and 13 bases separated the two germline ends. CDR3 nucleotide sequence: TGTGCCAGTAGTATCGGAGGGAGGTTGACGCAGTATTTT. Translation gives CASSIGGRLTQYF.

The rearrangement joins TRBV5-6 to TRBJ2-7; D gene ambiguous. Germline CDR1 and CDR2: SGHDT and YYEEEE. The V and J ends lost 0 bases and 2 bases respectively, with 9 bases between them. The CDR3 consists of 14 residues. CDR3 bases: TGTGCCAGCAGCTTGGGGCCGCGACCCTACGAGCAGTACGTC. The encoded protein is CASSLGPRPYEQYV.

The gene calls are TRBV30 and TRBJ2-6; D unclear. Germline CDR1 is GTSNPN and CDR2 is SVGIG (reference sequence). CDR3 length: 13 residues. The V end was cut by 3 bases, the J end by 0 bases, with 3 bases between. CDR3 residues: CAWRVSGANVLTF. DNA of the CDR3: TGTGCCTGGAGGGTCTCTGGGGCCAACGTCCTGACTTTC.

A single count supports this clonotype. The V call is TRBV12-3 or TRBV12-4, the J call TRBJ2-1, with TRBD2 matching over 12 bases. J gave up 10 bases and V 2 bases, and 3 bases lay outside the gene matches. The CDR3 spans 14 residues. The CDR3 spells CASSLLLAGGEQFF. DNA for the CDR3: TGTGCCAGCAGTTTATTACTAGCGGGGGGCGAGCAGTTCTTC.

V is TRBV2 and J is TRBJ2-7, with D possibly matching TRBD2 (6 bases). Per the germline V gene, CDR1 is SNHLY and CDR2 is FYNNEI. The length of the CDR3 is 15 residues. V lost 2 bases, J lost 4 bases, and 15 bases lay in between. The CDR3 spells CASSEMGGRRYEQYF. The CDR3, as DNA: TGTGCCAGCAGTGAAATGGGAGGTCGTAGGTACGAGCAGTACTTC.

The genes are TRBV18 and TRBJ2-3, with D perhaps TRBD1 (5 bases). Per the germline V gene, CDR1 is KGHSH and CDR2 is LQKENI. V dropped 2 bases and J dropped 4 bases, with 10 bases sitting between them. The CDR3 is made up of 14 amino acids. The CDR3 reads CASSPGQGSDTQYF. DNA of the CDR3: TGTGCCAGCTCACCAGGTCAGGGTTCAGATACGCAGTATTTT.

This chain links TRBV7-9 with TRBJ2-1; a weak D match, TRBD1 (6 bases). The CDR3 length is 14 residues. Per the germline V gene, CDR1 is SEHNR and CDR2 is FQNEAQ (reference sequence). Between the trimmed V and J ends, which lost 6 bases and 4 bases, there was a span of 13 bases. CDR3 sequence: CASRPPGQYNEQFF. Written as DNA, the CDR3 is TGTGCCAGCAGGCCCCCGGGACAATACAATGAGCAGTTCTTC.

This chain connects TRBV12-1 to TRBJ2-7. TRBV12-1 is termed a pseudogene. The CDR3 runs to 13 residues. The chain's CDR3 is CASWLGASYEQYF. CDR3 sequence (DNA): TGTGCCAGTTGGTTGGGTGCCTCCTACGAGCAGTACTTC.

The rearrangement joins TRBV12-5 to TRBJ2-7; D is possibly TRBD1 (6 bases). V was trimmed by 5 bases and J by 7 bases, leaving 18 bases between them. Germline V gene lookup returns CDR1 LGHNT and CDR2 FRNRAP. There are 14 residues in the CDR3. CDR3 amino acids: CASGPPGHLWEQYF. The DNA for the CDR3 is TGTGCTAGTGGTCCCCCGGGACATCTGTGGGAGCAGTACTTC.

The rearrangement joins TRBV27 to TRBJ2-5; the D call may be TRBD1 or TRBD2 (5 bases each). The CDR3 runs 15 residues. Between the trimmed V and J ends, which lost 5 bases and 0 bases, there was a span of 13 bases. Germline CDR1 MNHEY, CDR2 SMNVEV (reference sequence). CDR3 loop: CASSVPADNQETQYF. As DNA, the CDR3 is TGTGCCAGCAGTGTCCCAGCGGACAACCAAGAGACCCAGTACTTC.

The chain links TRBV3-1 to TRBJ2-3, with 7 positions matching TRBD1. Looked up from germline, CDR1 is LGHDT and CDR2 is YNNKEL (reference sequence). The CDR3 runs to 14 residues. J gave up 10 bases and V 8 bases, and 15 bases lay outside the gene matches. For the CDR3, the DNA is TGTGCCAGCTCTCCAAGAGGGGGCAGGTTTTCGCAGTATTTT. It encodes CASSPRGGRFSQYF.

This chain uses TRBV20-1 with TRBJ2-1, with a weak D call TRBD1 (6 bases). Germline V gene lookup returns CDR1 DFQATT and CDR2 SNEGSKA (reference sequence). The CDR3 runs 15 residues. Trimming removed 3 bases from V and 3 bases from J, with 15 bases in between. DNA of the CDR3: TGCAGTGCTAGCCCCACGGGACAATTCTACAATGAGCAGTTCTTC. Translating it yields CSASPTGQFYNEQFF.

This rearrangement joins TRBV7-9 to TRBJ2-1, with 7 bases that match TRBD2. The V gene end was trimmed by 2 bases and the J gene end by 2 bases; junction bases not matched to a gene: 6. The CDR3 loop spans 16 amino acids. Germline V lookup: CDR1 SEHNR, CDR2 FQNEAQ (reference sequence). This CDR3 reads CASSLMGGGPYNEQFF. Written as DNA, the CDR3 is TGTGCCAGCAGCTTAATGGGCGGGGGACCCTACAATGAGCAGTTCTTC. Variable domain in full (rest from reference TRBV7-9 and TRBJ2-1): DTGVSQNPRHKITKRGQNVTFRCDPISEHNRLYWYRQTLGQGPEFLTYFQNEAQLEKSRLLSDRFSAERPKGSFSTLEIQRTEQGDSAMYLCASSLMGGGPYNEQFFGPGTRLTVL.

CDR3 protein: CASSSGLAGIQETQYF. CDR3 DNA sequence: TGCGCCAGCAGCTCCGGACTAGCGGGGATCCAAGAGACCCAGTACTTC. The chain recombines TRBV5-1 with TRBJ2-5; 12 nucleotides line up with TRBD2. The CDR3 spans 16 residues. CDR1 and CDR2 from the germline V gene are SGHRS and YFSETQ. Trimming cost V 3 bases and J 1 base; bases outside gene matches: 4.

J is TRBJ2-1 and V is TRBV20-1, with D unresolved. The CDR3 spans 14 residues. Per the germline V gene, CDR1 is DFQATT and CDR2 is SNEGSKA (reference sequence). Trimming removed 3 bases from V and 4 bases from J, with 13 bases in between. In DNA, the CDR3 is TGCAGTGCTAGTTCCGTGGAAGGGTACAATGAGCAGTTCTTC. Protein: CSASSVEGYNEQFF.

V gene TRBV29-1 combines with J gene TRBJ2-3, with 9 bases identical to TRBD2. The germline CDR1 and CDR2 sequences are SQVTM and ANQGSEA. V gave up 4 bases and J gave up 2 bases; unmatched junction bases: 13. This CDR3 has 17 residues. The CDR3 DNA reads TGCAGCGTTGTCCGAGGGGTAGCGGGGGTCTTCACAGATACGCAGTATTTT. This codes for CSVVRGVAGVFTDTQYF.

V is TRBV20-1 and J is TRBJ1-1; D is undetermined. The V gene's germline CDR1 is DFQATT and CDR2 SNEGSKA (reference sequence). The CDR3 loop spans 12 amino acids. V lost 1 base to trimming and J lost 3 bases, with 6 bases between them. CDR3 loop: CSARGDHTEAFF. The CDR3 region has the DNA TGCAGTGCTAGAGGGGATCACACTGAAGCTTTCTTT.

The chain joins TRBV6-6 to TRBJ2-1; 9 positions agree with TRBD1. The CDR3 runs to 15 residues. Losses at the gene ends were 5 bases for V and 5 bases for J; bases not matched to a gene: 7. Germline loops: CDR1 MNHNY, CDR2 SVGAGI (reference sequence). The CDR3 coding sequence is TGTGCCAGCAGTCGCCCGGGACAGGGCCACAATGAGCAGTTCTTC. It translates to CASSRPGQGHNEQFF.

V usage is TRBV7-9 and J usage is TRBJ2-7; 13 bases line up with TRBD2. The CDR3 contains 16 residues. The ends lost 5 bases at V and 3 bases at J; junction bases unmatched: 7. In germline, CDR1 is SEHNR, CDR2 FQNEAQ (reference sequence). The DNA of the CDR3 is TGTGCCAGCAGCCCCCTGACTAGCGGGGGGAGCTACGAGCAGTACTTC. It specifies CASSPLTSGGSYEQYF.

The chain is built from TRBV30 and TRBJ1-5, with TRBD1 as a possible D gene (5 bases). The V and J ends lost 6 bases and 0 bases respectively, with 15 bases between them. The CDR3 consists of 15 residues. Germline-derived CDR1 and CDR2 are GTSNPN and SVGIG (reference sequence). The DNA for the CDR3 is TGTGCCTGTACCCGGGACGGGGTTAGCAATCAGCCCCAGCATTTT. This codes for CACTRDGVSNQPQHF.

This clonotype is a singleton in its sample. The rearrangement links TRBV19 to TRBJ2-1, with TRBD2 matching 11 bases. J gave up 3 bases and V 8 bases, and 6 bases lay outside the gene matches. This CDR3 is 15 amino acids long. Per the germline V gene, CDR1 is LNHDA and CDR2 is SQIVND (reference sequence). The CDR3 here is CASRTGTSGYNEQFF. In nucleotides, the CDR3 is TGTGCCAGTCGGACCGGGACTAGCGGCTACAATGAGCAGTTCTTC.

This rearrangement joins TRBV25-1 to TRBJ2-4; TRBD2 matches 7 bases. CDR3 length: 15 amino acids. Germline CDR1 and CDR2: MGHDK and SYGVNS. V dropped 6 bases and J dropped 6; count of bases not matched to a gene: 11. For the CDR3, the DNA is TGTGCCAGCAGAGGACGGGGGGAGGTCAGAAACATTCAGTACTTC. Amino acid sequence: CASRGRGEVRNIQYF.

The chain couples TRBV20-1 to TRBJ1-5; D is uncertain. V shed 3 bases and J shed 2 bases, with 17 bases lying between them. The CDR3 has 16 amino acids. CDR1 and CDR2 (germline): DFQATT, SNEGSKA (reference sequence). This CDR3 is CSASLNRGDGNQPQHF. CDR3 nucleotide sequence: TGCAGTGCTAGCTTAAATCGAGGAGATGGCAATCAGCCCCAGCATTTT.

The chain joins TRBV30 to TRBJ2-7; 8 bases are shared with TRBD1. The J segment lost 4 bases and the V segment lost 1 base, leaving 9 bases of the junction unmatched. The CDR3 is 15 residues long. The V gene's germline CDR1 is GTSNPN and CDR2 SVGIG (reference sequence). In DNA form, the CDR3 reads TGTGCCTGGAGTGCAGACAGGGGCGACTCGTACGAGCAGTACTTC. Protein sequence: CAWSADRGDSYEQYF. Using reference TRBV30 and TRBJ2-7 for the parts outside the CDR3, the full variable domain is SQTIHQWPATLVQPVGSPLSLECTVEGTSNPNLYWYRQAAGRGLQLLFYSVGIGQISSEVPQNLSASRPQDRQFILSSKKLLLSDSGFYLCAWSADRGDSYEQYFGPGTRLTVT.

The chain employs TRBV3-1 and TRBJ2-1, with 11 bases fitting TRBD2. This CDR3 has 14 residues. V gave up 5 bases and J gave up 14 bases; unmatched junction bases: 11. Germline CDR1 LGHDT, CDR2 YNNKEL (reference sequence). CDR3 residues: CASSFSGGAESEFF. The CDR3 nucleotides read TGTGCCAGCAGCTTTAGCGGGGGGGCGGAAAGCGAGTTCTTC.

The chain recombines TRBV20-1 with TRBJ2-1; a possible D gene is TRBD1 (5 bases). There are 14 residues in the CDR3. Germline CDR1 reads DFQATT; CDR2 reads SNEGSKA (reference sequence). V was pared by 1 base and J by 6 bases, with 13 bases between. CDR3 sequence (DNA): TGCAGTGCTAGAGGGGATCAAGGGGTCAATGAGCAGTTCTTC. Protein: CSARGDQGVNEQFF.

The chain's CDR3 is CSVGRALEAFF. DNA of the CDR3: TGCAGCGTCGGGAGGGCTCTCGAAGCTTTCTTT. The chain uses TRBV29-1 and TRBJ1-1; D not certain. Germline values: CDR1 SQVTM, CDR2 ANQGSEA. Deletions cut 6 bases from V and 8 bases from J, with 13 bases between. The CDR3 runs 11 residues.

The chain employs TRBV20-1 and TRBJ2-5; D gene uncertain. Germline V gene data show CDR1 as DFQATT and CDR2 as SNEGSKA (reference sequence). The CDR3 is made up of 12 amino acids. The CDR3 nucleotides are TGCAGCCTCCAGGAAGGTACGGAGACCCAGTACTTC. Protein product: CSLQEGTETQYF.

The genes are TRBV27 and TRBJ1-1, with D tentatively TRBD1 (6 bases). The CDR3 extends over 14 amino acids. V gave up 6 bases and J gave up 5 bases, with 16 bases separating them. The germline V gene has CDR1 MNHEY and CDR2 SMNVEV (reference sequence). The CDR3 region is CASSRLGGQTEAFF. The CDR3 DNA reads as TGTGCCAGCAGCCGATTGGGGGGGCAGACTGAAGCTTTCTTT.